These T cell receptor beta chains were read from a single sample in a study of T-cell reconstitution after alpha-beta-depleted transplantation in children. TCRdb recomputed calls from the PCR reads with MiXCR, one row per CDR3 protein. The sample lists 65,000 to 70,000 distinct CDR3 sequences, roughly 4.9% occurring once. The sample consisted of PBMCs, mostly from graft donor cells, taken 180 days after TCRalphabeta/CD19-depleted stem cell transplant. The receptors shown here come from a boy under three years old who had a stem cell transplant for acute myeloid leukemia, so the T cells may come from the graft donor. Each CDR3 is given with its conserved first and last residue. A D gene is named only where the DNA matches it firmly. A clone size is listed for some rows: how often the clone was seen (once, few, many), or a class if it is expanded.

J gene,D gene,V gene,CDR3 length,clone size,CDR3 DNA,CDR3 protein
TRBJ2-2,TRBD1,TRBV24-1,16,many,TGTGCCACCAGTGACACCGGGACAGCCCACACCGGGGAGCTGTTTTTT,CATSDTGTAHTGELFF
TRBJ2-1,.,TRBV12-3/TRBV12-4,11,many,TGTGCCAGCGGTCCCGGGCATGAGCAGTTCTTC,CASGPGHEQFF
TRBJ2-1,TRBD1,TRBV25-1,19,many,TGTGCCAGCAGTGAATATACGAGAGGATTGGGACAGAGGTTCAATGAGCAGTTCTTC,CASSEYTRGLGQRFNEQFF
TRBJ1-5,.,TRBV21-1,19,many,TGTGCCAGCAGCAAAAGGAGGGGACAGGGCCCTTATAGCAATCAGCCCCAGCATTTT,CASSKRRGQGPYSNQPQHF
TRBJ2-7,TRBD1,TRBV10-3,15,many,TGTGCCATCAGCTCCGGGACAGGGCATCCCTACGAGCAGTACTTC,CAISSGTGHPYEQYF
TRBJ1-1,TRBD1,TRBV7-9,14,many,TGTGCCAGCAGCTCCTCGTGGGGGACAGCTGAAGCTTTCTTT,CASSSSWGTAEAFF
TRBJ2-5,.,TRBV7-9,13,many,TGTGCCAGCAGCTTAGTCCCTCAAGAGACCCAGTACTTC,CASSLVPQETQYF
TRBJ1-2,.,TRBV28,12,many,TGTGCCAGCAGACCTGGCCCCTATGGCTACACCTTC,CASRPGPYGYTF
TRBJ2-5,.,TRBV12-3/TRBV12-4,15,many,TGTGCCAGCAGCCCTACTACCGGAGGGCAAGAGACCCAGTACTTC,CASSPTTGGQETQYF
TRBJ1-1,TRBD1,TRBV6-5,15,many,TGTGCCAGCAGTTACCCCGGACAGGGGAACACTGAAGCTTTCTTT,CASSYPGQGNTEAFF
TRBJ2-7,.,TRBV12-3/TRBV12-4,14,many,TGTGCCAGCAGCCTCGGACCGGGTGCGAGGGAGCAGTACTTC,CASSLGPGAREQYF
TRBJ2-7,TRBD1,TRBV20-1,16,many,TGCAGTGCTAGAGATCGAGGACAGGCTAATTCCTACGAGCAGTACTTC,CSARDRGQANSYEQYF
TRBJ2-2,.,TRBV2,14,many,TGTGCCAGCAGTGAAAGAGGGGGCACCGGGGAGCTGTTTTTT,CASSERGGTGELFF
TRBJ1-3,.,TRBV15,16,many,TGTGCCACCAGCAGAGACGGCAGGTTGACTGGAAACACCATATATTTT,CATSRDGRLTGNTIYF
TRBJ2-5,.,TRBV24-1,15,few,TGTGCCACCAGTGATCGCCGGGATTTTCAAGAGACCCAGTACTTC,CATSDRRDFQETQYF
TRBJ1-4,.,TRBV4-1,15,many,TGCGCCAGCAGCCACAGCGGGCGGTCTAATGAAAAACTGTTTTTT,CASSHSGRSNEKLFF
TRBJ1-5,.,TRBV28,12,many,TGTGCCAGCAGATCTCCGTATCAGCCCCAGCATTTT,CASRSPYQPQHF
TRBJ1-1,TRBD1,TRBV29-1,15,many,TGCAGCGTTGAGCCCCTGGGACAGGCGAACACTGAAGCTTTCTTT,CSVEPLGQANTEAFF
TRBJ2-5,TRBD1,TRBV10-1,15,few,TGCGCCAGCAGTGTGGACAGGGGGCGCCCAGAGACCCAGTACTTC,CASSVDRGRPETQYF
TRBJ2-5,TRBD2,TRBV7-6,14,many,TGTGCCAGCAGCTTAAGCGTGGGGGGGGAGACCCAGTACTTC,CASSLSVGGETQYF
TRBJ2-7,.,TRBV27,13,many,TGTGCCAGCAGTTTAGGCGCCACCTACGAGCAGTACTTC,CASSLGATYEQYF
TRBJ1-1,.,TRBV11-3,13,many,TGTGCCAGCTCCCCCGGCCCGGGGACTGAAGCTTTCTTT,CASSPGPGTEAFF
TRBJ2-1,.,TRBV12-3/TRBV12-4,14,many,TGTGCCAGCAGTTTTGTCAGCTCCTACAATGAGCAGTTCTTC,CASSFVSSYNEQFF
TRBJ1-1,.,TRBV7-2,15,many,TGTGCCAGCAGCTTAAACGGCAGGCCCGCCTGGGAAGCTTTCTTT,CASSLNGRPAWEAFF
TRBJ1-1,.,TRBV10-3,13,many,TGTGCCATCCGAAACGATTGGGTCACTGAAGCTTTCTTT,CAIRNDWVTEAFF
TRBJ2-7,TRBD1,TRBV29-1,13,many,TGCAGCGGCGCGTGGGGACAGGCCTACGAGCAGTACTTC,CSGAWGQAYEQYF
TRBJ2-3,.,TRBV18,15,many,TGTGCCAGCTCACCGAGACTCACTAGCACAGATACGCAGTATTTT,CASSPRLTSTDTQYF
TRBJ2-5,.,TRBV7-2,15,many,TGTGCCAGCAGCTTAGGGGGGTTTGAGAGAGAGACCCAGTACTTC,CASSLGGFERETQYF
TRBJ2-5,.,TRBV12-3/TRBV12-4,15,many,TGTGCCAGCAGTTTGTATTGGGGGTCCCAAGAGACCCAGTACTTC,CASSLYWGSQETQYF
TRBJ2-1,TRBD2,TRBV19,21,.,TGTGCCAGTAGTATAGAGGTGGGAGGACTAGCGGGCTCGAGCTCCTACAATGAGCAGTTCTTC,CASSIEVGGLAGSSSYNEQFF
TRBJ1-2,.,TRBV2,13,many,TGTGCCAGCCCCAGGGGACGCGACTATGGCTACACCTTC,CASPRGRDYGYTF
TRBJ1-5,.,TRBV20-1,13,many,TGCAGTGCTGGGGACGGGAGCAATCAGCCCCAGCATTTT,CSAGDGSNQPQHF
TRBJ2-7,.,TRBV7-8,14,many,TGTGCCAGCAGCTTAATGGCGGTCTCCTACGAGCAGTACTTC,CASSLMAVSYEQYF
TRBJ2-3,.,TRBV19,13,many,TGTGCCAGTAGTACCCAGCGCGGGGATACGCAGTATTTT,CASSTQRGDTQYF
TRBJ2-3,TRBD1,TRBV5-1,15,many,TGCGCCAGCAGTTATAGGACAGGGACCACAGATACGCAGTATTTT,CASSYRTGTTDTQYF
TRBJ2-7,TRBD1,TRBV20-1,12,many,TGCAGTGCTAGTGGGACAGCCTACGAGCAGTACTTC,CSASGTAYEQYF
TRBJ1-4,.,TRBV11-3,13,many,TGTGCCAGCAGCCAGGACAGATCGGAAAAACTGTTTTTT,CASSQDRSEKLFF
TRBJ2-1,TRBD1,TRBV19,14,few,TGTGCCAGTAGTAGACAGGGAACGGGCAATGAGCAGTTCTTC,CASSRQGTGNEQFF
TRBJ1-1,.,TRBV11-2,12,many,TGTGCCAGCAGCTTGGGAAAGACTGAAGCTTTCTTT,CASSLGKTEAFF
TRBJ1-5,TRBD1,TRBV18,14,many,TGTGCCAGCTCATCAACAGGGGGCGTTCAGCCCCAGCATTTT,CASSSTGGVQPQHF
TRBJ2-7,.,TRBV9,14,many,TGTGCCAGCAGCGTAGCCTGGGGGACCTACGAGCAGTACTTC,CASSVAWGTYEQYF
TRBJ2-6,.,TRBV6-5,16,many,TGTGCCAGCAGTTTGGGGGGTTTCTCTGGAGCCAACGTCCTGACTTTC,CASSLGGFSGANVLTF